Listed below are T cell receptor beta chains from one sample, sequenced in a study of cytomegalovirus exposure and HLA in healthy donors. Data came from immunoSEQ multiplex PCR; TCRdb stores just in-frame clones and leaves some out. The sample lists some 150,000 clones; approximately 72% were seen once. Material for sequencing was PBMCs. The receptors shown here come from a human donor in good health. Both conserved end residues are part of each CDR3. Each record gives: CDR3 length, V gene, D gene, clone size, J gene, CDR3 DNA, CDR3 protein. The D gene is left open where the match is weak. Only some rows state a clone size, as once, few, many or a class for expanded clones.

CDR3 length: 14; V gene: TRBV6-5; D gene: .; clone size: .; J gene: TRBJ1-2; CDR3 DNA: TGTGCCAGCAGGCGGCGAGGCCTCAACTATGGCTACACCTTC; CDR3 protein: CASRRRGLNYGYTF
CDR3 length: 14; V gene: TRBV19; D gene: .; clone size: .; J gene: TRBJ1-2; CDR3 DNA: TGTGCCAGTACCTCCCTCTGGGGGCTCGATGGCTACACCTTC; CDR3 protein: CASTSLWGLDGYTF
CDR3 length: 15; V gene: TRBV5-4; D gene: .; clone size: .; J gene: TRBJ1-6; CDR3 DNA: TGTGCCAGCAGCTTGGCGGGGGGCTCGCTCTCACCCCTCCACTTT; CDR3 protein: CASSLAGGSLSPLHF
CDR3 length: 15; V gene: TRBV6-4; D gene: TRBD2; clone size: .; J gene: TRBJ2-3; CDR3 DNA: TGTGCCAGCAGTGAGGGGAGGGATGGGACAGATACGCAGTATTTT; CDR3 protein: CASSEGRDGTDTQYF
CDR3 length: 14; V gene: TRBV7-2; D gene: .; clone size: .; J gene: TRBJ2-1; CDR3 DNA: TGTGCCAGCCAAGGGGGGGGCGCATACAATGAGCAGTTCTTC; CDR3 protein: CASQGGGAYNEQFF
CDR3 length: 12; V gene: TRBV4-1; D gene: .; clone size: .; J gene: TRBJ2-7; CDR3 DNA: TGCGCCAGCAGCTCCCTAGAAGGAGAGCAGTACTTC; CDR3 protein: CASSSLEGEQYF
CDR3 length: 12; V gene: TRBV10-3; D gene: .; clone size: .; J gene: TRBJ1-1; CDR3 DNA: TGTGCCATCAGTCAGTTAAACACTGAAGCTTTCTTT; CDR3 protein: CAISQLNTEAFF
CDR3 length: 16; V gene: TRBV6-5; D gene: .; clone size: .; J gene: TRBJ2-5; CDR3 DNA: TGTGCCAGCAGTTACCGCCGGACTGGGAGGGGGGAGACCCAGTACTTC; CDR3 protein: CASSYRRTGRGETQYF
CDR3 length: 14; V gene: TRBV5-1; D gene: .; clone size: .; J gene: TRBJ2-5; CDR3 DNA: TGCGCCAGCAGATCTAGGACAAACCAAGAGACCCAGTACTTC; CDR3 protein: CASRSRTNQETQYF
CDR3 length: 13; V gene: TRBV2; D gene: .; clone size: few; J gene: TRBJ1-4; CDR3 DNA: TGTGCCAGCAGTGAGGAGAGCCATGAAAAACTGTTTTTT; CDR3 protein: CASSEESHEKLFF
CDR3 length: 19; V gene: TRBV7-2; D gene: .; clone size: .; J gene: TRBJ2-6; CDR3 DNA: TGTGCCAGCAGCTTAGTCGCGTCTAGCGAGAGCTCTGGGGCCAACGTCCTGACTTTC; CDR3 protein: CASSLVASSESSGANVLTF
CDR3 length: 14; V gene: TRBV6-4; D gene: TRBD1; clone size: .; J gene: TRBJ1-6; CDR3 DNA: TGTGCCAGCAGTGACGGGACAGTTAATTCACCCCTCCACTTT; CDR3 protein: CASSDGTVNSPLHF
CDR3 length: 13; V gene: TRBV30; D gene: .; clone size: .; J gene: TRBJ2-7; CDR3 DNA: TGTGCCTGGGCTACAGGTGGGACTTACGAGCAGTACTTC; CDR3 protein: CAWATGGTYEQYF
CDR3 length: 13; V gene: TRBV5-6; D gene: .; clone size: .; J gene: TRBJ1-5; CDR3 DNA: TGTGCCAGCAGCTTGACAGGGAATCAGCCCCAGCATTTT; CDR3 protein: CASSLTGNQPQHF
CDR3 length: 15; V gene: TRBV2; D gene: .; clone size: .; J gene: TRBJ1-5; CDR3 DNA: TGTGCCAGCAGCGGGACCAGACAGGGCAATCAGCCCCAGCATTTT; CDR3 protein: CASSGTRQGNQPQHF
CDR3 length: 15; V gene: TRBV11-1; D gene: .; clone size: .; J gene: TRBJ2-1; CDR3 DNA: TGTGCCAGCAGCTTCTTCGTCCAGGGAAACAATGAGCAGTTCTTC; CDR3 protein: CASSFFVQGNNEQFF
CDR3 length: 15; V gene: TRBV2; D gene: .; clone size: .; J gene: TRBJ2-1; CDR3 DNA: TGTGCCAGCAGCCTGTTAAGGGGCGGTGGGAATGAGCAGTTCTTC; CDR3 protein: CASSLLRGGGNEQFF
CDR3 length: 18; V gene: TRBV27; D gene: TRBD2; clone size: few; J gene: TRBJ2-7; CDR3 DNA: TGTGCCAGCAGTCCTAGGGCTTATAGCGGGGGGACCACCTGGGAGCAGTACTTC; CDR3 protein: CASSPRAYSGGTTWEQYF
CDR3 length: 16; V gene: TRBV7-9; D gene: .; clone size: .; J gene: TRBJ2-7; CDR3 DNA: TGTGCCAGCAGCCTCTTACCTTCGGACAGCCCATACGAGCAGTACTTC; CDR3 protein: CASSLLPSDSPYEQYF
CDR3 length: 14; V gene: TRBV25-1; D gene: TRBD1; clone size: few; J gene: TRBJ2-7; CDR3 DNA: TGTGCCAGCAGTCCGTGGGGGACAGCCTCTGAGCAGTACTTC; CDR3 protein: CASSPWGTASEQYF
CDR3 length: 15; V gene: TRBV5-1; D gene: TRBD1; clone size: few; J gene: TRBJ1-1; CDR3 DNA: TGCGCCAGCAGCTTGGGGACAGGGAGATACACTGAAGCTTTCTTT; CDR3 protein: CASSLGTGRYTEAFF
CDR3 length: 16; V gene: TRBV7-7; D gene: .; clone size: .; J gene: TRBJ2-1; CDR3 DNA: TGTGCTAGCAGCTCGCGGCCACGGGGGTACTACAATGAGCAGTTCTTC; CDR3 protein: CASSSRPRGYYNEQFF
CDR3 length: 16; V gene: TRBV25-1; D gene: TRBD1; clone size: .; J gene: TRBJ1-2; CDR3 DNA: TGTGCCAGCAGTGATTCAGCAGGGGGCGGATCGTATGGCTACACCTTC; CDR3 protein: CASSDSAGGGSYGYTF
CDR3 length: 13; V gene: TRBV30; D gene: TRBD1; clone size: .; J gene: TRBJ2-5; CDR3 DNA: TGTGCCTGGAGTACCGGCAGACAGGGGACCCAGTACTTC; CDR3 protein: CAWSTGRQGTQYF
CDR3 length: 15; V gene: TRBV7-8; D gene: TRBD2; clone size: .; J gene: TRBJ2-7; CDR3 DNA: TGTGCCAGCAGCTTATATGGCGGGGGGACCTACGAGCAGTACTTC; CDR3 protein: CASSLYGGGTYEQYF
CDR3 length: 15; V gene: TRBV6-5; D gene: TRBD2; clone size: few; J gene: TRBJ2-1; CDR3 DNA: TGTGCCAGCAGCCTTAGCGGGGGGGCCTTTAATGAGCAGTTCTTC; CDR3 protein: CASSLSGGAFNEQFF
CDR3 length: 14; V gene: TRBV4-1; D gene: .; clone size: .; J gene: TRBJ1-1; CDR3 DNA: TGCGCCAGCAGCCAAGGGGGCTGGAACACTGAAGCTTTCTTT; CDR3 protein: CASSQGGWNTEAFF
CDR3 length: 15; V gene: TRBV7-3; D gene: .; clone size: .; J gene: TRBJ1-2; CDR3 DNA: TGTGCCAGCAGCTTAATGGCCAGAGATGTGGGCGGCTACACCTTC; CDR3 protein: CASSLMARDVGGYTF
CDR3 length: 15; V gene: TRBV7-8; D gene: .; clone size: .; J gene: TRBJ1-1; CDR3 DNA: TGTGCCAGCAGCGACCCCGGACGGGAGAACACTGAAGCTTTCTTT; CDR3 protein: CASSDPGRENTEAFF
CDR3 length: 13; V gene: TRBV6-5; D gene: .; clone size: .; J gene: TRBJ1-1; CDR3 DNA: TGTGCCAGCAGTTTCCAAGGGGGCACTGAAGCTTTCTTT; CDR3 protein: CASSFQGGTEAFF
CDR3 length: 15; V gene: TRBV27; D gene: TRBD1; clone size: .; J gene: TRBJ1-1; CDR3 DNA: TGTGCCAGCAGTTTATCGCCAGGGGGGACCACTGAAGCTTTCTTT; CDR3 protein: CASSLSPGGTTEAFF
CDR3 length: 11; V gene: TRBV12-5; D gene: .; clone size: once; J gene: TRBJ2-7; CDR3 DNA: TGTGCTAGTGGCCTTTTGTACGAGCAGTACTTC; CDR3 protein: CASGLLYEQYF
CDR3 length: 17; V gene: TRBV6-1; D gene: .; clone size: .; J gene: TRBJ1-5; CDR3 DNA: TGTGCCAGCAGTGGCCCAGTTCCGGGGTCCGCGATTCAGCCCCAGCATTTT; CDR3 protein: CASSGPVPGSAIQPQHF
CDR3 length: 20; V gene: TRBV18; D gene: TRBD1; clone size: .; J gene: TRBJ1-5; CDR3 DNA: TGTGCCAGCTCATCGTTAGCTCCCGGGACAGGGGTCTTGTTAGGTCAGCCCCAGCATTTT; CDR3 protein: CASSSLAPGTGVLLGQPQHF
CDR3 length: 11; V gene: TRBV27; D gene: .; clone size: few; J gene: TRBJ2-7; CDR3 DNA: TGTGCCAGCAGTTCCTCCTACGAGCAGTACTTC; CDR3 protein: CASSSSYEQYF
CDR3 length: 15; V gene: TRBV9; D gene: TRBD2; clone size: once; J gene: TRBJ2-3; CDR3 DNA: TGTGCCAGCAGCCCGCTAGCGGGTGACACAGATACGCAGTATTTT; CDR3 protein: CASSPLAGDTDTQYF
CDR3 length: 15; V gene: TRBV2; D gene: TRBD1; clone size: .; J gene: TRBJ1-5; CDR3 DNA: TGTGCCAGCAGTGGACAGGGGGCCGGCAATCAGCCCCAGCATTTT; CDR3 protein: CASSGQGAGNQPQHF
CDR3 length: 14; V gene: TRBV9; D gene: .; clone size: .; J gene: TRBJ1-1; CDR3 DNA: TGTGCCAGCAGCGTAACAGGATCGAACACTGAAGCTTTCTTT; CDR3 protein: CASSVTGSNTEAFF
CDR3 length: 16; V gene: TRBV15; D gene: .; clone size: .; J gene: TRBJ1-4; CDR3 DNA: TGTGCCACCGGGCTCTTGGGTCTCGGAGGGAATGAAAAACTGTTTTTT; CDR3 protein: CATGLLGLGGNEKLFF
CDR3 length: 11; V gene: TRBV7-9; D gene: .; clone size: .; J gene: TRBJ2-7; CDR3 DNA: TGTGCCAGCAGCCTCAGCTACGAGCAGTACTTC; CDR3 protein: CASSLSYEQYF
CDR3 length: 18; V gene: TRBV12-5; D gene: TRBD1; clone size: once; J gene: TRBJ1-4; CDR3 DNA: TGTGCTAGTGGTTTGGTACGACAGGGAAGATCTGCTAATGAAAAACTGTTTTTT; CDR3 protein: CASGLVRQGRSANEKLFF
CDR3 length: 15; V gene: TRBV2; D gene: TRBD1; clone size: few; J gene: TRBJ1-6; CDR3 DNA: TGTGCCAGCAGCTTTACAGGGGGCGCAAATTCACCCCTCCACTTT; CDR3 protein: CASSFTGGANSPLHF
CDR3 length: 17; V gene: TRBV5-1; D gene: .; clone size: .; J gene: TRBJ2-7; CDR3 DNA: TGCGCCAGCAGCTTGACCAGCTACAGCGGGTTCCCCTACGAGCAGTACTTC; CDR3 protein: CASSLTSYSGFPYEQYF
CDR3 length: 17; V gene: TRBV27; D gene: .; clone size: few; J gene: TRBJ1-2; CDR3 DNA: TGTGCCAGCAGTTTATCGAATTATCAGGGCCCCAACTATGGCTACACCTTC; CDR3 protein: CASSLSNYQGPNYGYTF
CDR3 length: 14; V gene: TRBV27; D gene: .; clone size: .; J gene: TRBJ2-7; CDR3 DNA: TGTGCCAGCAGTTCAATCGTTGGCGGGGAAGAGCAGTACTTC; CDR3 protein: CASSSIVGGEEQYF
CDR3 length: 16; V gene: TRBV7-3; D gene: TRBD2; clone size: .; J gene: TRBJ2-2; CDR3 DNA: TGTGCCAGCAGCTCGGGCGGGGGGGCCTGGACCGGGGAGCTGTTTTTT; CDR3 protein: CASSSGGGAWTGELFF
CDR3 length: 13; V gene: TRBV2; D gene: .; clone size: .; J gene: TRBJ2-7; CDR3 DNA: TGTGCCAGCAATAACAGGGTTTTGGGCGAGCAGTACTTC; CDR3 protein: CASNNRVLGEQYF
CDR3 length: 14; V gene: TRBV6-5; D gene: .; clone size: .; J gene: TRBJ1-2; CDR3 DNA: TGTGCCAGCAGTCGGGGGGGGAAGAGGAGTGGCTACACCTTC; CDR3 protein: CASSRGGKRSGYTF
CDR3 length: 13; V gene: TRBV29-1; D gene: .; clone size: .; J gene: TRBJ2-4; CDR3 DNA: TGCAGCGTTGGCCCGGTAGCCAAAAACATTCAGTACTTC; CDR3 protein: CSVGPVAKNIQYF
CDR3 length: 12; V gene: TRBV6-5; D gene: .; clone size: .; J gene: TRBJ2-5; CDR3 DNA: TGTGCCAGCAGTTACGGGGGGGAGACCCAGTACTTC; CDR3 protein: CASSYGGETQYF
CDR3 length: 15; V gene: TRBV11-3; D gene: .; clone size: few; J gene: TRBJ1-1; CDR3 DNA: TGTGCCAGCAGCTTAGGGTCGGGGGGTGACACTGAAGCTTTCTTT; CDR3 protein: CASSLGSGGDTEAFF
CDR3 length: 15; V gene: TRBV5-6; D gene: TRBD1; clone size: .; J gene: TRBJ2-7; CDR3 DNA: TGTGCCAGCAGCTTGGGCCCAGGGGGCTTGTACGAGCAGTACTTC; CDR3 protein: CASSLGPGGLYEQYF
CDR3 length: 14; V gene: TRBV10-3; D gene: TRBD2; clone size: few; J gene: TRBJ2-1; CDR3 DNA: TGTGCCATCAGTGCGGGACTAGCGATCGGTGAGCAGTTCTTC; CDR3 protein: CAISAGLAIGEQFF
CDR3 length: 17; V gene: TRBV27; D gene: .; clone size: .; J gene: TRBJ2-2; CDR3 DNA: TGTGCCAGCAGTTTATATTCGGGGTACGCGAACACCGGGGAGCTGTTTTTT; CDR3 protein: CASSLYSGYANTGELFF
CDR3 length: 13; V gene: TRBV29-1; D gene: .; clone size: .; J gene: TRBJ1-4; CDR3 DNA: TGCAGCGTCAAAGCGTCCCCTAATGAAAAACTGTTTTTT; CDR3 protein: CSVKASPNEKLFF
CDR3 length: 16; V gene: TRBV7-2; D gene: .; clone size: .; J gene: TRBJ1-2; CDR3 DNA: TGTGCCAGCAGCCCCCCCCCTCGTCTCTCTAACTATGGCTACACCTTC; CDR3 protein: CASSPPPRLSNYGYTF
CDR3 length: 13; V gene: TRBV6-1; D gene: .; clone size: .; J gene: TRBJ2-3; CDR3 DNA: TGTGCCAGCAGTGGGAAGGAGACAGATACGCAGTATTTT; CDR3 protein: CASSGKETDTQYF
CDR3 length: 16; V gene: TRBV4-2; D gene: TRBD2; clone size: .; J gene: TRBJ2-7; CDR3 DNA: TGTGCCAGCAGCCAAGATGGGGGCGGGGGGCCCTACGAGCAGTACTTC; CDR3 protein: CASSQDGGGGPYEQYF
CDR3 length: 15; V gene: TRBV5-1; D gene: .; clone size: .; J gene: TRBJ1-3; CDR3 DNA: TGCGCCAGCAGCACGGGACAAAACTCTGGAAACACCATATATTTT; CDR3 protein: CASSTGQNSGNTIYF